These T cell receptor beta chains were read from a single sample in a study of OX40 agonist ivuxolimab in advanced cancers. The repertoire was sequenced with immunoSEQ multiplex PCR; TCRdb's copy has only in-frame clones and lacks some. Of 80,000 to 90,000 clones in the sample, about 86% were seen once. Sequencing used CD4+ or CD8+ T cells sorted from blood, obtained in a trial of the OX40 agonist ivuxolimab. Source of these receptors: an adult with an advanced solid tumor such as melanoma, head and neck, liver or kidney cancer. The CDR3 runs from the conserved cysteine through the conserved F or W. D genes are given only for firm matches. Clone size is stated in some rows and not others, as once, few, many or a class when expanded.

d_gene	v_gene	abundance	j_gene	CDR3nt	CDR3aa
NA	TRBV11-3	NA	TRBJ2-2	TGTGCCAGCAGCTTAGGGGCCGGGGAGCTGTTTTTT	CASSLGAGELFF
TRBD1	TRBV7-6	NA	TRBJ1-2	TGTGCCAGCAGCCCAGGGACAGCTTCTAACTATGGCTACACCTTC	CASSPGTASNYGYTF
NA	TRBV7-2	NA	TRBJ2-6	TGTGCCAGCAGAATCTCTGGGGCCAACGTCCTGACTTTC	CASRISGANVLTF
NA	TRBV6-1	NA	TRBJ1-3	TGTGCCAGCAGGTCTAACACGGGAAACACCATATATTTT	CASRSNTGNTIYF
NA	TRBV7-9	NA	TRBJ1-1	TGTGCCAGCAGCCGGACACCCGACTCTGAAGCTTTCTTT	CASSRTPDSEAFF
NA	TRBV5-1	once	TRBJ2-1	TGCGCCAGCAGCCCCCCAGGGACTCGTGCCTACAATGAGCAGTTCTTC	CASSPPGTRAYNEQFF
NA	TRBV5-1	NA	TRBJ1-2	TGCGCCAGCAGCTTGGGGGGGAACTATGGCTACACCTTC	CASSLGGNYGYTF
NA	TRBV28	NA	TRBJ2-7	TGTGCCAGCAGCCCCACAGGGAGTGCCTACGAGCAGTACTTC	CASSPTGSAYEQYF
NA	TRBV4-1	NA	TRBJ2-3	TGCGCCAGCAGCCAAGAGACAGATACGCAGTATTTT	CASSQETDTQYF
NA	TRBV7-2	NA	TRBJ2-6	TGTGCCAGCAGCTTAGTTTCGGACGGGGCCAACGTCCTGACTTTC	CASSLVSDGANVLTF
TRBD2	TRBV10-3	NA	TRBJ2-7	TGTGCCATCAGTGAGACTAGCGGGGGGGCTGGCGAGCAGTACTTC	CAISETSGGAGEQYF
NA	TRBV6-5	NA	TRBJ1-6	TGTGCCAGCAGTCGGGACCAGGGCAATTCACCCCTCCACTTT	CASSRDQGNSPLHF
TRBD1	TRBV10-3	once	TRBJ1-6	TGTGCCATCAGTTCCAGGGGGACAGAATCACCCCTCCACTTT	CAISSRGTESPLHF
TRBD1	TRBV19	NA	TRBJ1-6	TGTGCCAGTTCGCTATCACACAGGGGGGTCTATAATTCACCCCTCCACTTT	CASSLSHRGVYNSPLHF
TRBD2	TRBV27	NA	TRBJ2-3	TGTGCCAGCAGTTTAGGGGGCGGGGGGTTTGATACGCAGTATTTT	CASSLGGGGFDTQYF
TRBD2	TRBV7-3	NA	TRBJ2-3	TGTGCCAGCAGCTTAACGGTGTCGGGCGGGGGGCCAGATACGCAGTATTTT	CASSLTVSGGGPDTQYF
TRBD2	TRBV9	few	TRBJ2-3	TGTGCCAGCAGCGTAGGACTCGGCGGGGGGTTCACAGATACGCAGTATTTT	CASSVGLGGGFTDTQYF
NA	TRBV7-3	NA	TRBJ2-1	TGTGCCAGCAGCAAGGGGACATTCGATGAGCAGTTCTTC	CASSKGTFDEQFF
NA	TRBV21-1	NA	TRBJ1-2	TGTGCCAGCAGCAAAGGGAAGGGGCGGAGTGGCTACACCTTC	CASSKGKGRSGYTF
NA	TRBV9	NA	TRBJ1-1	TGTGCCAGCAGCCTCGGGTCCAACACTGAAGCTTTCTTT	CASSLGSNTEAFF
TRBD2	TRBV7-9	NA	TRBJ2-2	TGTGCCAGCAGCGTAGGGACTAGTCCTACCGGGGAGCTGTTTTTT	CASSVGTSPTGELFF
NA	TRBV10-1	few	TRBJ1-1	TGCGCCAGCAGTGAGTCTTCTTTGAACACTGAAGCTTTCTTT	CASSESSLNTEAFF
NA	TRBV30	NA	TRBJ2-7	TGTGCCTGGAGCCCAGAGCGGACCTACGAGCAGTACTTC	CAWSPERTYEQYF
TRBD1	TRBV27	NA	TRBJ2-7	TGTGCCAGCAGTTTGGCACAGGGGGCTACCTACGAGCAGTACTTC	CASSLAQGATYEQYF
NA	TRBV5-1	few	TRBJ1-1	TGCGCCAGCAGCTTGGATACGTACGGGGAAGCTTTCTTT	CASSLDTYGEAFF
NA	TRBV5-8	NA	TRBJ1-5	TGTGCCAGCAGCCCTAGGGGTAGGAATAGCAATCAGCCCCAGCATTTT	CASSPRGRNSNQPQHF
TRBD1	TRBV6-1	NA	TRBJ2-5	TGTGCCAGCAGTGAAGGGACAGGGAGGCAAGAGACCCAGTACTTC	CASSEGTGRQETQYF
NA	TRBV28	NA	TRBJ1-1	TGTGCTTCGTCGGCGAACACTGAAGCTTTCTTT	CASSANTEAFF
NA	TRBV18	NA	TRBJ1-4	TGTGCCAGCTCACCACCCCCTGGGGAAAAACTGTTTTTT	CASSPPPGEKLFF
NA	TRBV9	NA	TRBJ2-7	TGTGCCAGCAGCGTAGAGGGGGGGCTCTACGAGCAGTACTTC	CASSVEGGLYEQYF
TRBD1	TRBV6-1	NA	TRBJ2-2	TGTGCCAGCAGTGGCGGGACAGGGGCCACCGGGGAGCTGTTTTTT	CASSGGTGATGELFF
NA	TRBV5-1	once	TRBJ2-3	TGCGCCAGCAGTTTGTGGGGTCAGGGAGATACGCAGTATTTT	CASSLWGQGDTQYF
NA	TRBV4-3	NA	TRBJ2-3	TGCGCCAGCAGCCAAGATGGGGTGCTTGATACGCAGTATTTT	CASSQDGVLDTQYF
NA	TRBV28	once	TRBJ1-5	TGTGCCAGCAGTCTCGGGACTTTCTCGGGTAGCAATCAGCCCCAGCATTTT	CASSLGTFSGSNQPQHF
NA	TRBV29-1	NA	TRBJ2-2	TGCAGCGTTGACACAGCCTCGAGTGGGGAGCTGTTTTTT	CSVDTASSGELFF
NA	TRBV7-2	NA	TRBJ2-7	TGTGCCAGCAGCTCCTTGGGGGGCGTCGAGCAGTACTTC	CASSSLGGVEQYF
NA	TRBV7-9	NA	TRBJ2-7	TGTGCCAGCAGCTTAGCGGGCAGCTACGAGCAGTACTTC	CASSLAGSYEQYF
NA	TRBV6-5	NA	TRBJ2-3	TGTGCCAGCAGTTACCGGGGTCCAGATACGCAGTATTTT	CASSYRGPDTQYF
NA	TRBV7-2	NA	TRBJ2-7	TGTGCCAGCAGCTTAGTAAAAACCGCCTACGAGCAGTACTTC	CASSLVKTAYEQYF
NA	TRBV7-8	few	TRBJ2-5	TGTGCCAGCAGCTTGTCCCAGACTAAAGAGACCCAGTACTTC	CASSLSQTKETQYF
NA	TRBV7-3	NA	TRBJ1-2	TGTGCCAGCAGCTTAACGAAGACAGTAGCTAACTATGGCTACACCTTC	CASSLTKTVANYGYTF
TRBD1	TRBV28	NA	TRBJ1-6	TGTGCCAGCAGTTTATCAGGACAGGATAATTCACCCCTCCACTTT	CASSLSGQDNSPLHF
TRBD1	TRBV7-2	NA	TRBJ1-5	TGTGCCAGCAGCTTATTCGGGACAGGTAGCAATCAGCCCCAGCATTTT	CASSLFGTGSNQPQHF
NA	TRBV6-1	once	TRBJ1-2	TGTGCCAGCAGGATGGGAGGGGAAGGCTACACCTTC	CASRMGGEGYTF
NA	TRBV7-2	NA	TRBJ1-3	TGTGCCAGCAGCTTTGTAGGGGGGAACTCTGGAAACACCATATATTTT	CASSFVGGNSGNTIYF
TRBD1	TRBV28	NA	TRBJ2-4	TGTGCAACCGGGACAGGGGATCTGGACATTCAGTACTTC	CATGTGDLDIQYF
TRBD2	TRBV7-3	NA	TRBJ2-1	TGTGCCAGCAGCAACTTAGCGGGTTCCTACAATGAGCAGTTCTTC	CASSNLAGSYNEQFF
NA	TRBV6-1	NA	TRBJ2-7	TGTGCCAGCAGTGCTGTTGGGACGGCTTACGAGCAGTACTTC	CASSAVGTAYEQYF
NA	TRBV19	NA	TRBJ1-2	TGTGCCAGTAGTGTCCAGTATCACTCTAACTATGGCTACACCTTC	CASSVQYHSNYGYTF
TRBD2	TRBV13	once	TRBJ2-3	TGTGCCAGCAGCTTGAAAGCGGGGGTGCGCACAGATACGCAGTATTTT	CASSLKAGVRTDTQYF